Reported below is one TCR beta chain. This clone's antigen is unknown. No quality values exist for individual bases; no much larger clone is one base distant. This record belongs to a study of blood T cell repertoires in COVID-19 (dated by TCRdb to 2018 to 2021). In terms of the full investigation: Collaborator samples came from the United States, Italy and Spain and covered acute and convalescent phases of COVID-19. Deeply sampled blood TCRbeta repertoires from subjects exposed to, actively infected with, or recovered from COVID-19 were included in the dataset. The sample metadata nearly always contained a de-identified subject ID, COVID-19 status, age in years and sex. Where available, HLA class I and class II types were taken from metadata supplied by the sample provider and were not determined by assay-based typing. The material from the prospective study consisted of cDNA or gDNA derived from T cells, B-cell-depleted T cells, or PBMCs. Samples were obtained from the ongoing ImmuneRACE study (first 160 participants) and from some 1,300 subjects provided by 6 global collaborators. The repertoires were released in a freely available public database meant as a resource for research on the immune response to SARS-CoV-2.

From the germline V gene (reference sequence), CDR1 is MNHEY and CDR2 is SMNVEV. From its cysteine to its phenylalanine, the CDR3 spans 15 amino acids. The CDR3 DNA has 45 bases and is translated from base 1. Clipping removes 5 bases from V and 3 bases from J, with 7 as the unmatched junction base count. Each collaborating institution followed its own protocols to collect whole blood in K2EDTA tubes. For TCRbeta analysis, collaborator samples were shipped as frozen whole blood, as isolated PBMCs, or as DNA extracted from either sample type. TCRbeta CDR3 regions were amplified from genomic DNA by means of the immunoSEQ Assay, a bias-controlled multiplex PCR. The authors' analysis ran thus. The number of nucleated cells in each sample was estimated by amplification of reference gene primers within the assay. Sequence reads were collapsed and filtered to measure the absolute abundance of every unique TCRbeta CDR3 rearrangement. For each sample, productive Simpson clonality was calculated as the square root of Simpson's diversity index over productive rearrangements. The immuneACCESS repertoire file appears here via TCRdb, limited to in-frame rearrangements. These files lack a portion of the clones; in checked studies, under half of the deficit traces to unresolved V genes, and the cause of the others is not known. That table supplies the V and J calls and clone size; D and trimming were determined from the DNA. The sample profile shows about 52,000 clones; around 83% of them were found once. The ten largest clonotypes hold around 15% of the sample.

Beyond this particular receptor, the publication reports: The amount of clinical and demographic metadata varied by source and participant and was provided uncurated.

The sequenced sample was peripheral blood. This receptor chain uses TRBV27 and TRBJ1-5, with 7 bases in between that match TRBD1. The TCR was taken from a human donor in a cohort sampled during active COVID-19. DNA sequence: TGTGCCAGCAGTAACAACGACAGGGCCAATCAGCCCCAGCATTTT. This sequence encodes CASSNNDRANQPQHF.